This is a list of T cell receptor beta chains from one sample in a study of Graves' ophthalmopathy and Graves' hyperthyroidism. In TCRdb, the multiplex PCR reads were re-called with MiXCR into one record per CDR3 protein. Among 300,000 or so distinct CDR3 sequences listed, about a sixth were seen once. The sample was peripheral blood. These TCRs come from an adult man with Graves' ophthalmopathy. CDR3s include the opening cysteine and the closing phenylalanine or tryptophan. The order of the fields is V gene, J gene, clone size, D gene, CDR3 length, CDR3 protein, CDR3 DNA. A D gene is named only where the DNA matches it firmly. Some rows have no size entry. The others give once, few or many, or a class for an expanded clone.

V gene: TRBV3-1; J gene: TRBJ2-7; clone size: few; D gene: NA; CDR3 length: 14; CDR3 protein: CASSQIPGSYEQYF; CDR3 DNA: TGTGCCAGCAGCCAGATACCGGGATCCTACGAGCAGTACTTC
V gene: TRBV30; J gene: TRBJ1-2; clone size: once; D gene: TRBD1; CDR3 length: 14; CDR3 protein: CAWSSPGTAYGYTF; CDR3 DNA: TGTGCCTGGAGTTCCCCCGGGACAGCCTATGGCTACACCTTC
V gene: TRBV7-2; J gene: TRBJ2-2; clone size: many; D gene: NA; CDR3 length: 14; CDR3 protein: CASSIWTDTGELFF; CDR3 DNA: TGTGCCAGCAGCATCTGGACGGATACCGGGGAGCTGTTTTTT
V gene: TRBV6-1; J gene: TRBJ2-2; clone size: few; D gene: TRBD1; CDR3 length: 16; CDR3 protein: CASRLGQGISAGELFF; CDR3 DNA: TGTGCCAGCAGGCTGGGACAGGGGATCTCCGCCGGGGAGCTGTTTTTT
V gene: TRBV28; J gene: TRBJ2-2; clone size: many; D gene: NA; CDR3 length: 17; CDR3 protein: CASSSTPGLTNTGELFF; CDR3 DNA: TGTGCCAGCAGTTCCACCCCCGGGCTAACGAACACCGGGGAGCTGTTTTTT
V gene: TRBV7-2; J gene: TRBJ1-2; clone size: many; D gene: NA; CDR3 length: 15; CDR3 protein: CASSLFGLTPGGYTF; CDR3 DNA: TGTGCCAGCAGCTTATTCGGTTTGACCCCCGGGGGCTACACCTTC
V gene: TRBV6-2/TRBV6-3; J gene: TRBJ1-2; clone size: many; D gene: NA; CDR3 length: 15; CDR3 protein: CASSDGTLGVYGYTF; CDR3 DNA: TGTGCCAGCAGTGACGGGACCCTCGGGGTTTATGGCTACACCTTC
V gene: TRBV5-1; J gene: TRBJ2-2; clone size: NA; D gene: TRBD1; CDR3 length: 13; CDR3 protein: CASRIQGDGELCF; CDR3 DNA: TGCGCCAGCCGAATACAGGGGGACGGGGAGCTGTGTTTT
V gene: TRBV28; J gene: TRBJ1-1; clone size: few; D gene: NA; CDR3 length: 14; CDR3 protein: CASSDGTLNTEAFF; CDR3 DNA: TGTGCCAGCAGCGACGGTACCCTGAACACTGAAGCTTTCTTT
V gene: TRBV20-1; J gene: TRBJ1-2; clone size: many; D gene: TRBD1; CDR3 length: 14; CDR3 protein: CSASSPGGGYGYTF; CDR3 DNA: TGCAGTGCTAGTAGCCCAGGGGGAGGCTATGGCTACACCTTC
V gene: TRBV4-3; J gene: TRBJ1-6; clone size: many; D gene: TRBD1; CDR3 length: 18; CDR3 protein: CASSQGAQGASYNSPLHF; CDR3 DNA: TGCGCCAGCAGCCAAGGCGCGCAGGGGGCGTCCTATAATTCACCCCTCCACTTT
V gene: TRBV6-1; J gene: TRBJ1-5; clone size: many; D gene: NA; CDR3 length: 15; CDR3 protein: CASTPHGGAELPQHF; CDR3 DNA: TGTGCCAGCACCCCCCACGGGGGCGCGGAGCTCCCCCAGCATTTT
V gene: TRBV11-2; J gene: TRBJ1-2; clone size: many; D gene: NA; CDR3 length: 16; CDR3 protein: CASSPQTGLSNYGYTF; CDR3 DNA: TGTGCCAGCAGCCCTCAAACAGGGCTTAGTAACTATGGCTACACCTTC
V gene: TRBV28; J gene: TRBJ2-7; clone size: many; D gene: NA; CDR3 length: 14; CDR3 protein: CASSLQGLRYEQYF; CDR3 DNA: TGTGCCAGCAGCTTACAGGGTTTGCGCTACGAGCAGTACTTC
V gene: TRBV20-1; J gene: TRBJ2-7; clone size: many; D gene: TRBD1; CDR3 length: 11; CDR3 protein: CSAATGVEQYF; CDR3 DNA: TGCAGTGCTGCTACAGGGGTCGAGCAGTACTTC
V gene: TRBV7-2; J gene: TRBJ2-5; clone size: many; D gene: NA; CDR3 length: 17; CDR3 protein: CASSLARLGRGQETQYF; CDR3 DNA: TGTGCCAGCAGCTTAGCGCGATTAGGCAGAGGGCAAGAGACCCAGTACTTC
V gene: TRBV4-2; J gene: TRBJ1-1; clone size: many; D gene: TRBD1; CDR3 length: 16; CDR3 protein: CASSRRGGARGTEAFF; CDR3 DNA: TGTGCCAGCAGCCGGAGAGGCGGGGCCAGGGGGACTGAAGCTTTCTTT
V gene: TRBV20-1; J gene: TRBJ2-7; clone size: many; D gene: NA; CDR3 length: 16; CDR3 protein: CSAPQLGSVSSYEQYF; CDR3 DNA: TGCAGTGCTCCCCAATTGGGTAGCGTAAGCTCCTACGAGCAGTACTTC
V gene: TRBV18; J gene: TRBJ2-5; clone size: many; D gene: NA; CDR3 length: 14; CDR3 protein: CASSPDTSRETQYF; CDR3 DNA: TGTGCCAGCTCACCGGACACCAGTAGAGAGACCCAGTACTTC
V gene: TRBV12-5; J gene: TRBJ2-1; clone size: many; D gene: NA; CDR3 length: 15; CDR3 protein: CASGRDRDLGEEQFF; CDR3 DNA: TGTGCTAGTGGCCGCGACCGTGACCTGGGCGAGGAGCAGTTCTTC
V gene: TRBV28; J gene: TRBJ2-7; clone size: many; D gene: NA; CDR3 length: 13; CDR3 protein: CASRQVNSYEQYF; CDR3 DNA: TGTGCCAGCAGACAGGTGAACTCCTACGAGCAGTACTTC
V gene: TRBV12-3/TRBV12-4; J gene: TRBJ2-5; clone size: many; D gene: TRBD1; CDR3 length: 17; CDR3 protein: CASSLRSGGWVGETQYF; CDR3 DNA: TGTGCCAGCAGTTTAAGATCAGGGGGCTGGGTTGGAGAGACCCAGTACTTC
V gene: TRBV11-3; J gene: TRBJ2-2; clone size: many; D gene: NA; CDR3 length: 13; CDR3 protein: CASSMINTGELFF; CDR3 DNA: TGTGCCAGCAGCATGATTAACACCGGGGAGCTGTTTTTT
V gene: TRBV7-3; J gene: TRBJ2-2; clone size: many; D gene: NA; CDR3 length: 13; CDR3 protein: CASSNTGAGELFF; CDR3 DNA: TGTGCCAGCAGCAACACGGGCGCCGGGGAGCTGTTTTTT
V gene: TRBV30; J gene: TRBJ2-7; clone size: many; D gene: TRBD1; CDR3 length: 13; CDR3 protein: CAWNGDRRARQYF; CDR3 DNA: TGTGCCTGGAATGGGGACAGAAGAGCGCGGCAGTACTTC
V gene: TRBV2; J gene: TRBJ1-3; clone size: many; D gene: NA; CDR3 length: 12; CDR3 protein: CASIGFGNTIYF; CDR3 DNA: TGTGCCAGCATTGGATTTGGAAACACCATATATTTT
V gene: TRBV20-1; J gene: TRBJ2-7; clone size: NA; D gene: NA; CDR3 length: 14; CDR3 protein: CSAHSGRDYYEQYF; CDR3 DNA: TGCAGTGCTCACAGCGGCAGGGATTACTACGAGCAGTACTTC
V gene: TRBV5-6; J gene: TRBJ1-1; clone size: many; D gene: NA; CDR3 length: 13; CDR3 protein: CASSRSMNTEAFF; CDR3 DNA: TGTGCCAGCAGCAGGTCTATGAACACTGAAGCTTTCTTT
V gene: TRBV11-2; J gene: TRBJ2-5; clone size: many; D gene: NA; CDR3 length: 14; CDR3 protein: CASSFGPAWETQYF; CDR3 DNA: TGTGCCAGCAGCTTTGGGCCGGCGTGGGAGACCCAGTACTTC
V gene: TRBV20-1; J gene: TRBJ1-1; clone size: many; D gene: TRBD1; CDR3 length: 15; CDR3 protein: CSASVGTGAGTEAFF; CDR3 DNA: TGCAGTGCTAGTGTTGGAACAGGGGCGGGTACTGAAGCTTTCTTT
V gene: TRBV27; J gene: TRBJ2-7; clone size: NA; D gene: NA; CDR3 length: 15; CDR3 protein: CASSPDRAQYYEQYF; CDR3 DNA: TGTGCCAGCAGTCCGGATCGGGCGCAGTACTACGAGCAGTACTTC
V gene: TRBV7-2; J gene: TRBJ1-5; clone size: many; D gene: NA; CDR3 length: 15; CDR3 protein: CASSLYGAATQPQHF; CDR3 DNA: TGTGCCAGCAGCTTATACGGGGCGGCTACTCAGCCCCAGCATTTT
V gene: TRBV7-9; J gene: TRBJ2-5; clone size: many; D gene: NA; CDR3 length: 14; CDR3 protein: CASSSPLGEVTQYF; CDR3 DNA: TGTGCCAGCAGCTCCCCATTGGGGGAGGTGACCCAGTACTTC
V gene: TRBV29-1; J gene: TRBJ1-1; clone size: many; D gene: NA; CDR3 length: 13; CDR3 protein: CSVEGHLNTEAFF; CDR3 DNA: TGCAGCGTTGAAGGACACCTTAACACTGAAGCTTTCTTT
V gene: TRBV18; J gene: TRBJ2-4; clone size: NA; D gene: NA; CDR3 length: 18; CDR3 protein: CASSPFVGQNTAKNIQYF; CDR3 DNA: TGTGCCAGCTCACCTTTTGTCGGACAGAATACCGCCAAAAACATTCAGTACTTC
V gene: TRBV4-2; J gene: TRBJ1-1; clone size: NA; D gene: NA; CDR3 length: 15; CDR3 protein: CASSLVSEVNTEAFF; CDR3 DNA: TGTGCCAGCAGCCTCGTGAGTGAGGTGAACACTGAAGCTTTCTTT
V gene: TRBV7-9; J gene: TRBJ1-1; clone size: few; D gene: TRBD1; CDR3 length: 13; CDR3 protein: CASSTGAHTEAFF; CDR3 DNA: TGTGCCAGCAGCACAGGGGCGCATACTGAAGCTTTCTTT
V gene: TRBV19; J gene: TRBJ1-5; clone size: many; D gene: NA; CDR3 length: 14; CDR3 protein: CASGTTDSWQPQHF; CDR3 DNA: TGTGCCAGTGGTACCACGGACAGTTGGCAGCCCCAGCATTTT
V gene: TRBV2; J gene: TRBJ1-5; clone size: many; D gene: NA; CDR3 length: 14; CDR3 protein: CASRPPTENQPQHF; CDR3 DNA: TGTGCCAGCAGGCCCCCGACGGAGAATCAGCCCCAGCATTTT
V gene: TRBV20-1; J gene: TRBJ2-7; clone size: NA; D gene: TRBD1; CDR3 length: 15; CDR3 protein: CSARDGGQISYEQYF; CDR3 DNA: TGCAGTGCTAGAGATGGGGGACAGATCTCCTACGAGCAGTACTTC
V gene: TRBV6-5; J gene: TRBJ1-1; clone size: many; D gene: TRBD1; CDR3 length: 13; CDR3 protein: CASSYQGTAKAFF; CDR3 DNA: TGTGCCAGCAGTTACCAGGGGACAGCAAAAGCTTTCTTT
V gene: TRBV12-3/TRBV12-4; J gene: TRBJ2-7; clone size: many; D gene: NA; CDR3 length: 17; CDR3 protein: CASSLRSGDVISYEQYF; CDR3 DNA: TGTGCCAGCAGTTTAAGATCAGGGGACGTCATCTCCTACGAGCAGTACTTC
V gene: TRBV7-3; J gene: TRBJ1-5; clone size: many; D gene: NA; CDR3 length: 12; CDR3 protein: CASRNVNQPQHF; CDR3 DNA: TGTGCCAGCAGGAATGTCAATCAGCCCCAGCATTTT
V gene: TRBV6-5; J gene: TRBJ2-5; clone size: many; D gene: NA; CDR3 length: 17; CDR3 protein: CASSYKGPGAVVETQYF; CDR3 DNA: TGTGCCAGCAGTTACAAGGGGCCGGGGGCGGTTGTGGAGACCCAGTACTTC
V gene: TRBV28; J gene: TRBJ1-5; clone size: many; D gene: NA; CDR3 length: 15; CDR3 protein: CASSPGTSRAQPQHF; CDR3 DNA: TGTGCCAGCAGTCCCGGGACAAGCAGAGCTCAGCCCCAGCATTTT
V gene: TRBV18; J gene: TRBJ1-5; clone size: many; D gene: TRBD1; CDR3 length: 16; CDR3 protein: CASSPLSGGVNQPQHF; CDR3 DNA: TGTGCCAGCTCACCATTATCAGGGGGCGTCAATCAGCCCCAGCATTTT
V gene: TRBV27; J gene: TRBJ1-1; clone size: NA; D gene: TRBD1; CDR3 length: 16; CDR3 protein: CASSRMTGGANTEAFF; CDR3 DNA: TGTGCCAGCAGTCGTATGACAGGGGGCGCGAACACTGAAGCTTTCTTT
V gene: TRBV30; J gene: TRBJ2-6; clone size: many; D gene: NA; CDR3 length: 19; CDR3 protein: CAWKSSAGSLLSGANVLTF; CDR3 DNA: TGTGCCTGGAAGTCTTCGGCAGGTAGTCTTCTCTCTGGGGCCAACGTCCTGACTTTC
V gene: TRBV13; J gene: TRBJ2-7; clone size: many; D gene: NA; CDR3 length: 13; CDR3 protein: CASSLEGTYEQYF; CDR3 DNA: TGTGCCAGCAGCTTAGAAGGGACCTACGAGCAGTACTTC